This entry lists 17 T cell receptor beta chains sequenced from one sample in a study of shared clonotypes between healthy human individuals. CD45RO-negative, CCR7-positively selected cells formed the naive CD8 fraction, excluding terminally differentiated effector memory CD45RA+ cells. Using immunoSEQ multiplex PCR, the repertoire was profiled, and TCRdb retains in-frame clones only, with some absent. The sample has about 580,000 clones, about 98% seen once. Input material: naive CD8+ T cells sorted from blood. The receptors derive from a man under 40 in good health.

The chain has TRBV10-2 and TRBJ2-1, with 10 bases lining up with TRBD2. V was clipped by 6 bases and J by 7 bases; unmatched bases: 9. This CDR3 has 15 residues. CDR1 WSHSY and CDR2 SAAADI come from the germline V gene. The DNA for the CDR3 is TGCGCCAGCAGGCCTGTCCTAGCGGGAGTTAATGAGCAGTTCTTC. Encoded protein: CASRPVLAGVNEQFF.

The rearrangement links TRBV9 to TRBJ1-2; the D is unclear. The CDR3 is 13 residues long. The V and J ends lost 2 bases and 4 bases respectively, with 9 bases between them. Looked up from germline, CDR1 is SGDLS and CDR2 is YYNGEE. CDR3 in amino acids: CASSVRAGYGYTF. CDR3 bases: TGTGCCAGCAGCGTGAGGGCAGGCTATGGCTACACCTTC.

The rearrangement uses TRBV6-1 and TRBJ2-1, with D hard to call. Trimming pared 6 bases from V and 0 bases from J, leaving 15 bases between. This CDR3 is built from 16 residues. Per the germline V gene, CDR1 is MNHNS and CDR2 is SASEGT. The CDR3 is CASSESSFRSYNEQFF. The CDR3 nucleotides read TGTGCCAGCAGCGAATCAAGTTTTCGCTCCTACAATGAGCAGTTCTTC.

Here the CDR3 reads CASSLSGSLNTEAFF. DNA of the CDR3: TGTGCCAGCAGTTTATCCGGGAGCCTGAACACTGAAGCTTTCTTT. This chain uses TRBV27 with TRBJ1-1, with D unclear. This CDR3 region has 15 residues. V was clipped by 0 bases and J by 0 bases, with 8 bases between them. CDR1 is MNHEY, CDR2 SMNVEV, per germline (reference sequence).

This clone appeared a single time. J is TRBJ2-6 and V is TRBV29-1; D ambiguous. The V gene lost 4 bases and the J gene lost 4 bases, with 14 bases spanning the gap. The germline gives CDR1 SQVTM, CDR2 ANQGSEA. The CDR3 loop spans 15 amino acids. The CDR3 reads CSVGETFGGANVLTF. The CDR3 region has the DNA TGCAGCGTTGGAGAAACCTTTGGGGGGGCCAACGTCCTGACTTTC. Full variable domain (rest looked up from reference TRBV29-1 and TRBJ2-6): SAVISQKPSRDICQRGTSLTIQCQVDSQVTMMFWYRQQPGQSLTLIATANQGSEATYESGFVIDKFPISRPNLTFSTLTVSNMSPEDSSIYLCSVGETFGGANVLTFGAGSRLTVL.

The chain recombines TRBV18 with TRBJ2-1, with 10 nucleotides matching TRBD1. CDR1 is KGHSH and CDR2 is LQKENI in the germline V gene. V was clipped by 3 bases and J by 3 bases; unmatched bases: 5. The CDR3 is 16 residues long. The CDR3, as DNA: TGTGCCAGCTCACCGGGACAGGGGTACCTCTACAATGAGCAGTTCTTC. This codes for CASSPGQGYLYNEQFF.

The V call is TRBV29-1, the J call TRBJ2-7; a weak D match, TRBD1 (6 bases). Germline-derived CDR1 and CDR2 are SQVTM and ANQGSEA. V was pared by 7 bases and J by 6 bases, with 22 bases between. There are 14 residues in the CDR3. CDR3 loop: CSALGASTPGEQYF. CDR3 coding DNA: TGCAGCGCCCTGGGGGCTAGTACCCCGGGCGAGCAGTACTTC.

CDR3 sequence reads: CASSSPPASGDSTDTQYF. CDR3 nucleotide sequence: TGTGCCAGCAGTTCCCCCCCGGCTAGCGGGGATAGCACAGATACGCAGTATTTT. The chain joins TRBV27 to TRBJ2-3; TRBD2 agrees at 9 bases. From germline, CDR1 is MNHEY and CDR2 SMNVEV (reference sequence). The V and J ends lost 4 bases and 0 bases, in that order; junction bases with no gene match: 11. The CDR3 is 18 residues long.

CDR3 sequence (DNA): TGTGCCAGCAGCTCAACTAGCGGGACTGACGAGCAGTACTTC. Its protein is CASSSTSGTDEQYF. This rearrangement joins TRBV11-3 to TRBJ2-7; TRBD2 agrees at 10 bases. Trimming at V came to 4 bases and at J to 5 bases, leaving 5 bases not matched to a gene. CDR3 length: 14 amino acids. Germline CDR1 and CDR2: SGHNT and YENEEA.

This sequence joins TRBV2 and TRBJ2-2, with D perhaps matching TRBD1 or TRBD2 (6 bases each). Trimming removed 9 bases at V and 1 base at J, with 9 bases between. CDR3 length: 13 residues. CDR1 is SNHLY and CDR2 is FYNNEI in the germline V gene. CDR3 nucleotides: TGTGCCAGACAGGGAGGGAACACCGGGGAGCTGTTTTTT. It yields the protein CARQGGNTGELFF.

The CDR3 spells CASTSGTGVHYGYTF. DNA of the CDR3: TGTGCCAGCACATCCGGGACAGGGGTCCACTATGGCTACACCTTC. J is TRBJ1-2 and V is TRBV7-9; 10 bases map to TRBD1. Germline CDR1 SEHNR, CDR2 FQNEAQ (reference sequence). Trimming took 7 bases from V and 3 from J; bases not matched to a gene: 8. This CDR3 has 15 amino acids.

CDR3 nucleotides: TGTGCCAGCAGGATTCTCCAGAACTCCTACAATGAGCAGTTCTTC. It encodes CASRILQNSYNEQFF. The chain uses TRBV6-1 and TRBJ2-1, with D unresolved. Trimming took 6 bases from V and 0 from J, leaving 12 bases between them. This CDR3 has 15 residues. The germline V gene encodes CDR1 MNHNS and CDR2 SASEGT.

This chain's CDR3 is CASSLDKAGHKNIQYF. DNA for the CDR3: TGTGCCAGCAGCTTAGATAAAGCGGGCCACAAAAACATTCAGTACTTC. This chain uses TRBV11-2 with TRBJ2-4; perhaps TRBD2 as D (6 bases). Trimming shortened V by 0 bases and J by 3 bases, and 12 bases separated the two germline ends. This CDR3 contains 16 residues. The germline V gene has CDR1 SGHAT and CDR2 FQNNGV.

The rearrangement uses TRBV7-8 and TRBJ2-2, with 9 positions matching TRBD1. The V gene end was trimmed by 1 base and the J gene end by 6 bases; junction bases not matched to a gene: 3. CDR1 is SGHVS, CDR2 FQNEAQ, per germline. The CDR3 sequence is 15 residues long. The CDR3 reads CASSLGTGVAGELFF. The CDR3 coding sequence is TGTGCCAGCAGCTTAGGGACAGGGGTGGCCGGGGAGCTGTTTTTT.

The genes are TRBV28 and TRBJ2-1; either TRBD1 or TRBD2 may fit D (7 bases each). Germline values: CDR1 MDHEN, CDR2 SYDVKM. The CDR3 is 15 amino acids. The ends were cut back, 2 bases at V and 9 bases at J, with 17 bases in the middle. The CDR3 region has the DNA TGTGCCAGCAGTTTACTGCGGGAGTCAGGGGGTGAGCAGTTCTTC. Protein product: CASSLLRESGGEQFF.

This chain's CDR3 is CASSSAGSGELFF. The CDR3 nucleotides are TGTGCCAGCAGCTCCGCTGGGTCCGGGGAGCTGTTTTTT. The V and J genes are TRBV11-2 and TRBJ2-2, with no clear D. Germline CDR1 reads SGHAT; CDR2 reads FQNNGV. The CDR3 contains 13 residues. Between the trimmed V and J ends, which lost 4 bases and 6 bases, there was a span of 9 bases.

V usage is TRBV7-6 and J usage is TRBJ2-1; D is perhaps TRBD2 (5 bases). The CDR3 loop spans 15 amino acids. V was trimmed by 4 bases and J by 4 bases, leaving 14 bases between them. Germline assignment: CDR1 SGHVS and CDR2 FNYEAQ. CDR3: CASSSALVGYNEQFF. The CDR3 nucleotides read TGTGCCAGCAGCTCCGCACTAGTAGGTTACAATGAGCAGTTCTTC.